These 20 T cell receptor beta chains originate from one sample sequenced in a study of CD8+ T cells in alopecia areata (dated by TCRdb to the late 2010s). The time point label, read with the paper, signifies: four to five weeks on oral tofacitinib. In light of the paper, this sample's treatment or condition label describes: oral pan-JAK inhibitor, 5-10 mg twice daily. Libraries came from the immunoSEQ multiplex PCR assay. RNA was extracted from all samples and reverse transcribed into cDNA, which served as template for TCR sequencing. Here the immuneACCESS table is served through TCRdb, limited to in-frame sequences with V and J called. Missing clones are a known gap in these copies; in checked studies unresolved V genes cover under half, and the rest lacks a known reason. In this sample the table shows under 250,000 clones, more than 45% of which occur a single time. The ten largest clones add up to around 1.5% of the sample.

The source material was CD4+ T cells sorted from blood, sampled at week 4, from a patient treated with tofacitinib. Source of these receptors: a human donor with alopecia areata.

This clone was picked up a small number of times. The rearrangement joins TRBV6-4 to TRBJ1-6; TRBD1 is a possible D gene (6 bases). CDR1 MRHNA and CDR2 SNTAGT come from the germline V gene. The V end was cut by 3 bases, the J end by 9 bases, with 15 bases between. The CDR3 runs 15 residues. CDR3 bases: TGTGCCAGCAGTGAACGGGGTCAGGGGAGTTCACCCCTCCACTTT. Amino acid sequence: CASSERGQGSSPLHF.

The chain links TRBV29-1 to TRBJ2-4; D perhaps matches TRBD1 (7 bases). The V end lost 4 bases, the J end lost 0 bases, and 16 bases lay between the germline ends. CDR3 length: 16 amino acids. The germline V gene encodes CDR1 SQVTM and CDR2 ANQGSEA. CDR3: CSVVLTGDLAKNIQYF. In DNA, the CDR3 is TGCAGCGTTGTCCTAACAGGGGACTTAGCCAAAAACATTCAGTACTTC.

This clone was counted between two and nine times. The J gene is TRBJ1-6, the V gene TRBV5-1; 9 nucleotides line up with TRBD1. The trim removed 0 bases at V and 8 bases at J, leaving 3 bases unmatched. The length of the CDR3 is 15 residues. From germline, CDR1 is SGHRS and CDR2 YFSETQ. The CDR3 region has the DNA TGCGCCAGCAGCTTGGCCGGGACAGGGTATTCACCCCTCCACTTT. Residues: CASSLAGTGYSPLHF.

The chain has TRBV5-6 and TRBJ1-5; D gene ambiguous. Germline V gives CDR1 SGHDT, CDR2 YYEEEE. V was shortened by 4 bases and J by 3 bases, with 23 bases between the two germline ends. The CDR3 contains 18 residues. The CDR3 nucleotides read TGTGCCAGCAGCCCGGGTGGGGTAAAACTCGGATACAATCAGCCCCAGCATTTT. Protein product: CASSPGGVKLGYNQPQHF.

This chain uses TRBV14 with TRBJ2-3, with a weak D call TRBD2 (6 bases). The CDR3 extends over 13 amino acids. CDR1 and CDR2 from the germline V gene are SGHDN and FVKESK. With 2 bases removed from V and 9 bases from J, the gap between germline ends came to 12 bases. The CDR3 bases are TGTGCCAGCAGCCAAACGGGACTCAGCACGCAGTATTTT. Its translation: CASSQTGLSTQYF. The whole variable domain, filled in from reference TRBV14 and TRBJ2-3, reads EAGVTQFPSHSVIEKGQTVTLRCDPISGHDNLYWYRRVMGKEIKFLLHFVKESKQDESGMPNNRFLAERTGGTYSTLKVQPAELEDSGVYFCASSQTGLSTQYFGPGTRLTVL.

The chain couples TRBV4-3 to TRBJ2-5; D is uncertain. The germline V gene encodes CDR1 LGHNA and CDR2 YSLEER. This CDR3 has 15 amino acids. Between the trimmed V and J ends, which lost 1 base and 0 bases, there was a span of 9 bases. CDR3 bases: TGCGCCAGCAGCCAAGGGTTAGTGAACCAAGAGACCCAGTACTTC. Encoded protein: CASSQGLVNQETQYF.

A few counts support this clone. The chain couples TRBV2 to TRBJ1-4; D ambiguous. Germline CDR1 is SNHLY and CDR2 is FYNNEI. This CDR3 is built from 13 residues. The V and J ends lost 7 bases and 9 bases respectively, with 15 bases between them. Written as DNA, the CDR3 is TGTGCCAGCATGAAGGAGACCGGGAAAAAACTGTTTTTT. It is translated as CASMKETGKKLFF.

The rearrangement uses TRBV9 and TRBJ2-3; perhaps TRBD1 as D (6 bases). The CDR3 length is 15 residues. The V gene's germline CDR1 is SGDLS and CDR2 YYNGEE. Trimming cost V 3 bases and J 4 bases, with 15 bases left between them. The CDR3 bases are TGTGCCAGCAGCGCAGCGACAGGTCGCGCAGATACGCAGTATTTT. Amino acids: CASSAATGRADTQYF. Looking up the rest from reference TRBV9 and TRBJ2-3 gives the full variable domain: DSGVTQTPKHLITATGQRVTLRCSPRSGDLSVYWYQQSLDQGLQFLIQYYNGEERAKGNILERFSAQQFPDLHSELNLSSLELGDSALYFCASSAATGRADTQYFGPGTRLTVL.

This rearrangement joins TRBV29-1 to TRBJ1-1, with D maybe TRBD1 (5 bases). V was cut by 2 bases and J by 2 bases, with 12 bases left in between. CDR3 length: 14 residues. In germline, CDR1 is SQVTM, CDR2 ANQGSEA. The CDR3 is CSVERDSSNTEAFF. CDR3 nucleotides: TGCAGCGTTGAACGAGACAGCTCAAACACTGAAGCTTTCTTT.

V is TRBV2 and J is TRBJ1-1, with 7 bases fitting TRBD1. Germline CDR1 is SNHLY and CDR2 is FYNNEI. The CDR3 is made up of 16 amino acids. V lost 5 bases to trimming and J lost 2 bases; unmatched junction nucleotides: 11. This chain's CDR3 is CASSLAPGTVNTEAFF. In DNA, the CDR3 is TGTGCCAGCAGTCTGGCCCCCGGGACAGTCAACACTGAAGCTTTCTTT. The variable domain in full, completed from reference TRBV2 and TRBJ1-1, reads EPEVTQTPSHQVTQMGQEVILRCVPISNHLYFYWYRQILGQKVEFLVSFYNNEISEKSEIFDDQFSVERPDGSNFTLKIRSTKLEDSAMYFCASSLAPGTVNTEAFFGQGTRLTVV.

The chain has TRBV4-3 and TRBJ1-1; D is unresolved. V was trimmed by 1 base and J by 9 bases, leaving 15 bases between them. The germline V gene has CDR1 LGHNA and CDR2 YSLEER. This CDR3 has 14 amino acids. CDR3 amino acids: CASSQGPLDDKAFF. The CDR3 bases are TGCGCCAGCAGCCAAGGGCCCTTGGACGATAAAGCTTTCTTT.

The V call is TRBV5-6, the J call TRBJ1-2; possibly TRBD1 for D (5 bases). The ends were cut back, 4 bases at V and 6 bases at J, with 13 bases in the middle. The CDR3 is 13 residues long. Germline assignment: CDR1 SGHDT and CDR2 YYEEEE. CDR3 amino acids: CASSPAGGHGYTF. CDR3 DNA sequence: TGTGCCAGCAGCCCGGCGGGGGGACATGGCTACACCTTC. The variable domain in full, with the rest retrieved from reference TRBV5-6 and TRBJ1-2, is DAGVTQSPTHLIKTRGQQVTLRCSPKSGHDTVSWYQQALGQGPQFIFQYYEEEERQRGNFPDRFSGHQFPNYSSELNVNALLLGDSALYLCASSPAGGHGYTFGSGTRLTVV.

The J gene is TRBJ2-5, the V gene TRBV12-5; 7 bases map to TRBD1. CDR1 LGHNT and CDR2 FRNRAP come from the germline V gene. CDR3 size: 14 residues. V lost 1 base, J lost 4 bases, and 3 bases stayed unmatched. The CDR3 DNA sequence: TGTGCTAGTGGTTTGGAGACAGGGTCAGAGACCCAGTACTTC. Amino acids: CASGLETGSETQYF.

The CDR3 loop reads CASSQNRGLTDTQYF. CDR3 in DNA: TGCGCCAGCAGCCAGAACAGGGGCTTAACAGATACGCAGTATTTT. The chain carries TRBV4-1 and TRBJ2-3, with TRBD1 matching 7 bases. V lost 3 bases and J lost 3; bases outside the gene matches: 6. The CDR3 runs to 15 residues. CDR1 MGHRA and CDR2 YSYEKL come from the germline V gene.

The chain couples TRBV29-1 to TRBJ1-1, with D possibly matching TRBD1 (5 bases). This CDR3 is built from 14 residues. The germline CDR1 and CDR2 sequences are SQVTM and ANQGSEA. Trimming pared 6 bases from V and 3 bases from J, leaving 17 bases between. The CDR3 DNA sequence: TGCAGCGTGGGTCGCAGGGTCGCGGACACTGAAGCTTTCTTT. This translates into CSVGRRVADTEAFF.

This rearrangement joins TRBV29-1 to TRBJ1-1, with 10 nucleotides matching TRBD1. J gave up 1 base and V 7 bases, and 6 bases lay outside the gene matches. Germline V gene sequence: CDR1 SQVTM, CDR2 ANQGSEA. The CDR3 length is 14 residues. DNA for the CDR3: TGCAGCGAGTCTCGGACAGGGGGGAACACTGAAGCTTTCTTT. Translating it yields CSESRTGGNTEAFF. Full variable domain (rest looked up from reference TRBV29-1 and TRBJ1-1): SAVISQKPSRDICQRGTSLTIQCQVDSQVTMMFWYRQQPGQSLTLIATANQGSEATYESGFVIDKFPISRPNLTFSTLTVSNMSPEDSSIYLCSESRTGGNTEAFFGQGTRLTVV.

This clone was detected a few times. V gene TRBV7-9 combines with J gene TRBJ2-2; D is unclear. The CDR3 covers 14 residues. CDR1 SEHNR and CDR2 FQNEAQ come from the germline V gene (reference sequence). The V end lost 6 bases, the J end lost 3 bases, and 11 bases lay between the germline ends. The CDR3 region has the DNA TGTGCCAGCAGTTCCTTTAGGGACACCGGGGAGCTGTTTTTT. Protein product: CASSSFRDTGELFF.

This chain joins TRBV6-5 and TRBJ1-1, with D perhaps matching TRBD1 (6 bases). The CDR3 loop spans 14 amino acids. V lost 9 bases, J lost 0 bases, and 14 bases lay in between. The germline V gene has CDR1 MNHEY and CDR2 SVGAGI. CDR3 sequence reads: CASKPGQLNTEAFF. CDR3 nucleotide sequence: TGTGCCAGTAAACCGGGACAATTGAACACTGAAGCTTTCTTT.

In its sample, this clone was seen a few times. The V and J genes are TRBV6-1 and TRBJ2-3; TRBD2 matches 14 bases. The CDR3 has 15 residues. Germline loops: CDR1 MNHNS, CDR2 SASEGT. The ends lost 6 bases at V and 1 base at J; junction bases unmatched: 0. CDR3 DNA: TGTGCCAGCAGGACTAGCGGGGGGGGCACAGATACGCAGTATTTT. It codes for CASRTSGGGTDTQYF.

This clone came up once. The chain joins TRBV5-4 to TRBJ1-2, with a tentative D call TRBD1 (6 bases). CDR1 and CDR2 from the germline V gene are SGHNT and YYREEE (reference sequence). Deletions cut 4 bases from V and 7 bases from J, with 20 bases between. The length of the CDR3 is 15 residues. CDR3 nucleotide sequence: TGTGCCAGCAGCCCTTCTCGACAGGATATGGGTGGCTACACCTTC. Its protein is CASSPSRQDMGGYTF.